Shown below are 19 T cell receptor beta chains from a single sample sequenced in a study of blood T cell repertoires in COVID-19. The method was immunoSEQ multiplex PCR; TCRdb's version includes in-frame clones alone and lacks a portion of them. The repertoire holds around 250,000 clones, about four fifths seen once, with roughly 5% in the top ten. Material for sequencing was peripheral blood. Receptors were obtained from a man older than 75 with acute or convalescent COVID-19.

V usage is TRBV6-6 and J usage is TRBJ2-3; 12 nucleotides line up with TRBD2. The CDR3 spans 14 residues. With 6 bases clipped from V and 4 bases from J, the junction kept 2 bases outside the gene matches. CDR1 is MNHNY, CDR2 SVGAGI, per germline (reference sequence). CDR3 residues: CASRTSGGADTQYF. The CDR3 DNA reads TGTGCCAGCAGGACTAGCGGGGGTGCAGATACGCAGTATTTT.

The rearrangement uses TRBV19 and TRBJ2-1, with D uncertain. Germline values: CDR1 LNHDA, CDR2 SQIVND (reference sequence). V lost 5 bases to trimming and J lost 0 bases, with 23 bases between them. The CDR3 has 19 residues. The CDR3 DNA is TGTGCCAGTAGTCACTCCCCTCTTCTAACGGAGAGCTCCTACAATGAGCAGTTCTTC. It specifies CASSHSPLLTESSYNEQFF.

In this sample, this clone turned up a few times. The CDR3 region has the DNA TGTGCCAGCAGTTCCCGCTCGGCTAGCGGGAGTTACGAGCAGTACTTC. It specifies CASSSRSASGSYEQYF. The gene calls are TRBV27 and TRBJ2-7; 10 bases agree with TRBD2. Germline CDR1 reads MNHEY; CDR2 reads SMNVEV (reference sequence). With V trimmed by 4 bases and J by 4 bases, 10 bases remained unmatched. The CDR3 runs 16 residues.

The rearrangement uses TRBV18 and TRBJ2-1; weak D call: TRBD2 (7 bases). Germline V gene lookup returns CDR1 KGHSH and CDR2 LQKENI. This CDR3 has 15 residues. V was cut by 3 bases and J by 6 bases, with 15 bases left in between. This chain's CDR3 is CASSPETGRVNEQFF. CDR3 sequence (DNA): TGTGCCAGCTCACCTGAAACAGGGAGGGTCAATGAGCAGTTCTTC.

This clone appeared once. The chain links TRBV6-6 to TRBJ2-7, with 11 bases that match TRBD2. CDR3 length: 14 amino acids. The junction had 1 base not matched to a gene; V was cut back by 6 bases and J by 0 bases. Germline CDR1 MNHNY, CDR2 SVGAGI (reference sequence). The CDR3 DNA reads TGTGCCAGCAGGACTAGCGGGACCTCCTACGAGCAGTACTTC. Amino acids: CASRTSGTSYEQYF.

This sequence joins TRBV13 and TRBJ2-5; 10 bases map to TRBD1. Looked up from germline, CDR1 is PRHDT and CDR2 is FYEKMQ (reference sequence). J lost 6 bases, V lost 5 bases, and 9 bases had no gene match. The CDR3 sequence is 15 residues long. Written as DNA, the CDR3 is TGTGCCAGCAGCCTCGCCGGGACAGGGGTGAAGACCCAGTACTTC. This gives the protein CASSLAGTGVKTQYF.

This clone was recorded a few times. The chain joins TRBV11-3 to TRBJ2-1, with 9 bases lining up with TRBD2. The CDR3 contains 13 residues. V shed 5 bases and J 9 bases; nucleotides not matched to a gene: 5. Germline assignment: CDR1 SGHNT and CDR2 YENEEA. The CDR3 DNA sequence: TGTGCCAGCAGCCGAGCGGGAGGAGGTGAGCAGTTCTTC. It specifies CASSRAGGGEQFF. Supplemented by reference TRBV11-3 and TRBJ2-1, the full variable domain reads EAGVVQSPRYKIIEKKQPVAFWCNPISGHNTLYWYLQNLGQGPELLIRYENEEAVDDSQLPKDRFSAERLKGVDSTLKIQPAELGDSAVYLCASSRAGGGEQFFGPGTRLTVL.

This chain joins TRBV6-2 or TRBV6-3 and TRBJ2-1; no definite D call. V was shortened by 6 bases and J by 7 bases, with 13 bases between the two germline ends. CDR3 length: 13 residues. CDR1 and CDR2 (germline): MNHEY, SVGEGT. This CDR3 reads CASSTQLGNEQFF. CDR3 coding DNA: TGTGCCAGCAGCACCCAACTCGGGAATGAGCAGTTCTTC.

This chain uses TRBV19 with TRBJ1-2, with a tentative D call TRBD1 (6 bases). The CDR3 is made up of 13 amino acids. Germline assignment: CDR1 LNHDA and CDR2 SQIVND (reference sequence). The germline V and J ends were trimmed by 6 bases and 8 bases, with 16 bases remaining between them. The CDR3 loop is CASSQGRVGGYTF. The CDR3 nucleotides are TGTGCCAGTAGCCAGGGGAGGGTTGGAGGCTACACCTTC.

The J gene is TRBJ1-1, the V gene TRBV18; tentative D call: TRBD1 (6 bases). The CDR3 length is 13 residues. The V gene lost 3 bases and the J gene lost 3 bases, with 8 bases spanning the gap. Germline values: CDR1 KGHSH, CDR2 LQKENI. CDR3 protein: CASSPGADTEAFF. For the CDR3, the DNA is TGTGCCAGCTCACCGGGGGCGGACACTGAAGCTTTCTTT.

This clone was detected only once. The genes are TRBV6-2 or TRBV6-3 and TRBJ2-3; 8 bases are a match to TRBD2. V trimming: 4 bases; J trimming: 0 bases; junction bases outside the gene matches: 6. The CDR3 spans 16 residues. Germline values: CDR1 MNHEY, CDR2 SVGEGT. The CDR3 DNA is TGTGCCAGCAGTTCCCGGGGGGGTAGGAGCACAGATACGCAGTATTTT. Translated, it gives CASSSRGGRSTDTQYF.

The J gene is TRBJ2-1, the V gene TRBV9; 9 bases are a match to TRBD2. V was clipped by 3 bases and J by 8 bases; unmatched bases: 18. Per germline, CDR1 SGDLS and CDR2 YYNGEE. CDR3 length: 18 residues. This CDR3 is CASSAHGTSRNIRYEQFF. The CDR3 DNA is TGTGCCAGCAGCGCCCACGGGACTAGCAGAAACATAAGGTATGAGCAGTTCTTC.

The CDR3: CASSLGGAEFF. The CDR3 nucleotides are TGTGCCAGCAGTCTTGGGGGGGCTGAGTTCTTC. This chain links TRBV12-3 or TRBV12-4 with TRBJ2-1; a weak D match, TRBD2 (7 bases). This CDR3 has 11 residues. V shed 5 bases and J shed 14 bases, with 13 bases lying between them.

The V call is TRBV30, the J call TRBJ2-1, with D possibly matching TRBD2 (5 bases). Trimming took off 4 bases at V and 8 bases at J, with 21 bases between the two ends. CDR3 length: 15 amino acids. Looked up from germline, CDR1 is GTSNPN and CDR2 is SVGIG (reference sequence). This CDR3 is CAWKSGLPRTDEQFF. Here the CDR3 DNA reads TGTGCCTGGAAGTCTGGACTTCCCCGTACCGATGAGCAGTTCTTC.

The chain carries TRBV3-1 (or the pseudogene TRBV3-2) and TRBJ1-1; no clear D gene. The V gene lost 1 base and the J gene lost 1 base, with 13 bases spanning the gap. This CDR3 is 16 amino acids long. The germline CDR1 and CDR2 sequences are LGHDT and YNNKEL (reference sequence). CDR3 amino acids: CASSQVPGRGNTEAFF. CDR3 nucleotide sequence: TGTGCCAGCAGCCAAGTTCCCGGGAGAGGGAACACTGAAGCTTTCTTT.

The CDR3 nucleotides read TGTGCCAGCAGGACGGGACTTAGTCAGCCCCAGCATTTT. This translates into CASRTGLSQPQHF. The V call is TRBV7-2, the J call TRBJ1-5, with D possibly being TRBD1 (5 bases). Germline values: CDR1 SGHTA, CDR2 FQGNSA. V was pared by 6 bases and J by 6 bases, with 12 bases between. The CDR3 length is 13 residues.

The J gene is TRBJ2-6, the V gene TRBV9; 7 bases match TRBD1. The germline V gene has CDR1 SGDLS and CDR2 YYNGEE. The junction had 9 bases not matched to a gene; V was cut back by 3 bases and J by 0 bases. The CDR3 covers 18 residues. The CDR3 region is CASSADRAAISGANVLTF. In DNA form, the CDR3 reads TGTGCCAGCAGCGCAGACAGGGCCGCCATCTCTGGGGCCAACGTCCTGACTTTC.

The V and J genes are TRBV7-2 and TRBJ2-7; unclear D gene. This CDR3 is built from 15 residues. Germline CDR1 and CDR2: SGHTA and FQGNSA. V was shortened by 4 bases and J by 0 bases, with 13 bases between the two germline ends. CDR3 bases: TGTGCCAGCAGCTCTCGTACACGTCCCTCCTACGAGCAGTACTTC. Translation gives CASSSRTRPSYEQYF.

V is TRBV18 and J is TRBJ2-7; TRBD2 might be the D (6 bases). This CDR3 contains 14 residues. Between the trimmed V and J ends, which lost 8 bases and 0 bases, there was a span of 14 bases. The germline V gene has CDR1 KGHSH and CDR2 LQKENI. The chain's CDR3 is CASRFSGNSYEQYF. The CDR3 DNA sequence: TGTGCCAGCCGGTTTAGCGGAAACTCCTACGAGCAGTACTTC.